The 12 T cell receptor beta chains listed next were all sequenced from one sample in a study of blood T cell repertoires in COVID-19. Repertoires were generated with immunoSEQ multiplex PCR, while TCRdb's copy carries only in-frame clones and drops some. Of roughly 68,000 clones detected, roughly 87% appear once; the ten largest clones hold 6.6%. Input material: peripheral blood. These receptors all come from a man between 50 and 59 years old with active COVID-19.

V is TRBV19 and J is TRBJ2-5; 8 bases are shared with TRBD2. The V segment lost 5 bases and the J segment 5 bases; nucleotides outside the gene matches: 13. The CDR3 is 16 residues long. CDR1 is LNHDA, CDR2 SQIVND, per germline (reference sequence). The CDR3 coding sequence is TGTGCCAGTAGTTCGGGTCCCGGGACTAGTGGGGAGACCCAGTACTTC. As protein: CASSSGPGTSGETQYF.

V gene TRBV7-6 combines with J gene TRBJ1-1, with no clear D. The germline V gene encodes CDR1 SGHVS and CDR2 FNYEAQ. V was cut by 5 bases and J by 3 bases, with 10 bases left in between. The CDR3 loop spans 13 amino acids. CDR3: CASSLMRYTEAFF. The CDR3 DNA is TGTGCCAGCAGCCTGATGAGGTACACTGAAGCTTTCTTT. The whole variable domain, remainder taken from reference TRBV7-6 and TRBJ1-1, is GAGVSQSPRYKVTKRGQDVALRCDPISGHVSLYWYRQALGQGPEFLTYFNYEAQQDKSGLPNDRFSAERPEGSISTLTIQRTEQRDSAMYRCASSLMRYTEAFFGQGTRLTVV.

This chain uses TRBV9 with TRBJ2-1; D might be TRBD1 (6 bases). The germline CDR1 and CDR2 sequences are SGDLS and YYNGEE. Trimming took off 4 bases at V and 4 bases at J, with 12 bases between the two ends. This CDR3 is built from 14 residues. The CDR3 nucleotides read TGTGCCAGCAGCCTCGGACAGTATTACAATGAGCAGTTCTTC. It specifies CASSLGQYYNEQFF.

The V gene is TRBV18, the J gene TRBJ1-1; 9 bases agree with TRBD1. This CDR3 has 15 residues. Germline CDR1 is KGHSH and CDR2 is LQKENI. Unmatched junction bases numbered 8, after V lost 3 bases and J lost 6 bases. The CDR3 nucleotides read TGTGCCAGCTCACCCTCTCGACAGGGGGGGGCTGAAGCTTTCTTT. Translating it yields CASSPSRQGGAEAFF.

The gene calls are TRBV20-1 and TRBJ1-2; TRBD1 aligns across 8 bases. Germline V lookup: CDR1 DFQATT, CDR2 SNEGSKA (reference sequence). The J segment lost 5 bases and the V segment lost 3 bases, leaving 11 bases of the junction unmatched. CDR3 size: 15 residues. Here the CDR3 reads CSASQPGGYGYGYTF. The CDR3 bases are TGCAGTGCTAGTCAGCCAGGGGGCTATGGATATGGCTACACCTTC.

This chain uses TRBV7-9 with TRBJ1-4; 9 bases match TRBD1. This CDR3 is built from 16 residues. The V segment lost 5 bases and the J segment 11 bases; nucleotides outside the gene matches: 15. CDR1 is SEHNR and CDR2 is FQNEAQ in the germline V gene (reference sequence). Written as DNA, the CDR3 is TGTGCCAGCAGCGTCCTACTTACGGGACAGGGAGGGAAACTGTTTTTT. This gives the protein CASSVLLTGQGGKLFF.

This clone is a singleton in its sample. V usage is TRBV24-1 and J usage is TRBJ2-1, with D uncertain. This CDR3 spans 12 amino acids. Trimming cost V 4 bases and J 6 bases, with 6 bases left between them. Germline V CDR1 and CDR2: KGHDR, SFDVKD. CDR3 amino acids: CATSEASNEQFF. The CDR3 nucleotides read TGTGCCACCAGTGAGGCTAGCAATGAGCAGTTCTTC.

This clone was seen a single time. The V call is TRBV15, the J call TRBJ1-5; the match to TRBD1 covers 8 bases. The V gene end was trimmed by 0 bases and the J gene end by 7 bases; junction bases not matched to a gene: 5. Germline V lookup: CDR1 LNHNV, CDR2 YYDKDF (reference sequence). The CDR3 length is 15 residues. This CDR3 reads CATSRDQGAGQPQHF. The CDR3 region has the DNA TGTGCCACCAGCAGAGATCAGGGGGCAGGACAGCCCCAGCATTTT.

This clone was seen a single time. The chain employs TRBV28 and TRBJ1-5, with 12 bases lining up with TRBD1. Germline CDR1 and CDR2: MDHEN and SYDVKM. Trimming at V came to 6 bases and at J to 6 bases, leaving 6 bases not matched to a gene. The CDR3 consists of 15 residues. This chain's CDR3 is CASSRDRGHGQPQHF. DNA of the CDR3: TGTGCCAGCAGCCGGGACAGGGGGCATGGTCAGCCCCAGCATTTT.

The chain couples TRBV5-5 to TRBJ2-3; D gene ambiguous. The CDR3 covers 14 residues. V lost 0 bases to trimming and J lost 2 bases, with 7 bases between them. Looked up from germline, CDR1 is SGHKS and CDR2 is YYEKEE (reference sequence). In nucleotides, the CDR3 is TGTGCCAGCAGCTTGGGTCCTAACACAGATACGCAGTATTTT. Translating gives CASSLGPNTDTQYF.

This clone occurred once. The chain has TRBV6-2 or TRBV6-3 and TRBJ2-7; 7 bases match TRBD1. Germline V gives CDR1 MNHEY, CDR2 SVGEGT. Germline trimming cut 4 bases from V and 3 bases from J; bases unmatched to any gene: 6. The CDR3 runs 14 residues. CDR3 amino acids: CASSSHDRDYEQYF. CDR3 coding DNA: TGTGCCAGCAGTTCCCATGACAGGGACTACGAGCAGTACTTC.

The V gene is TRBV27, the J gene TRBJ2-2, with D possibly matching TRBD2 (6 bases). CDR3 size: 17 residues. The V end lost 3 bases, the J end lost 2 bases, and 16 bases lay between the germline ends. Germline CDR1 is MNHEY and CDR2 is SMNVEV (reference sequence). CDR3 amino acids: CASSFPGTFLNTGELFF. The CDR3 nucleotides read TGTGCCAGCAGTTTTCCTGGGACTTTCCTTAACACCGGGGAGCTGTTTTTT.